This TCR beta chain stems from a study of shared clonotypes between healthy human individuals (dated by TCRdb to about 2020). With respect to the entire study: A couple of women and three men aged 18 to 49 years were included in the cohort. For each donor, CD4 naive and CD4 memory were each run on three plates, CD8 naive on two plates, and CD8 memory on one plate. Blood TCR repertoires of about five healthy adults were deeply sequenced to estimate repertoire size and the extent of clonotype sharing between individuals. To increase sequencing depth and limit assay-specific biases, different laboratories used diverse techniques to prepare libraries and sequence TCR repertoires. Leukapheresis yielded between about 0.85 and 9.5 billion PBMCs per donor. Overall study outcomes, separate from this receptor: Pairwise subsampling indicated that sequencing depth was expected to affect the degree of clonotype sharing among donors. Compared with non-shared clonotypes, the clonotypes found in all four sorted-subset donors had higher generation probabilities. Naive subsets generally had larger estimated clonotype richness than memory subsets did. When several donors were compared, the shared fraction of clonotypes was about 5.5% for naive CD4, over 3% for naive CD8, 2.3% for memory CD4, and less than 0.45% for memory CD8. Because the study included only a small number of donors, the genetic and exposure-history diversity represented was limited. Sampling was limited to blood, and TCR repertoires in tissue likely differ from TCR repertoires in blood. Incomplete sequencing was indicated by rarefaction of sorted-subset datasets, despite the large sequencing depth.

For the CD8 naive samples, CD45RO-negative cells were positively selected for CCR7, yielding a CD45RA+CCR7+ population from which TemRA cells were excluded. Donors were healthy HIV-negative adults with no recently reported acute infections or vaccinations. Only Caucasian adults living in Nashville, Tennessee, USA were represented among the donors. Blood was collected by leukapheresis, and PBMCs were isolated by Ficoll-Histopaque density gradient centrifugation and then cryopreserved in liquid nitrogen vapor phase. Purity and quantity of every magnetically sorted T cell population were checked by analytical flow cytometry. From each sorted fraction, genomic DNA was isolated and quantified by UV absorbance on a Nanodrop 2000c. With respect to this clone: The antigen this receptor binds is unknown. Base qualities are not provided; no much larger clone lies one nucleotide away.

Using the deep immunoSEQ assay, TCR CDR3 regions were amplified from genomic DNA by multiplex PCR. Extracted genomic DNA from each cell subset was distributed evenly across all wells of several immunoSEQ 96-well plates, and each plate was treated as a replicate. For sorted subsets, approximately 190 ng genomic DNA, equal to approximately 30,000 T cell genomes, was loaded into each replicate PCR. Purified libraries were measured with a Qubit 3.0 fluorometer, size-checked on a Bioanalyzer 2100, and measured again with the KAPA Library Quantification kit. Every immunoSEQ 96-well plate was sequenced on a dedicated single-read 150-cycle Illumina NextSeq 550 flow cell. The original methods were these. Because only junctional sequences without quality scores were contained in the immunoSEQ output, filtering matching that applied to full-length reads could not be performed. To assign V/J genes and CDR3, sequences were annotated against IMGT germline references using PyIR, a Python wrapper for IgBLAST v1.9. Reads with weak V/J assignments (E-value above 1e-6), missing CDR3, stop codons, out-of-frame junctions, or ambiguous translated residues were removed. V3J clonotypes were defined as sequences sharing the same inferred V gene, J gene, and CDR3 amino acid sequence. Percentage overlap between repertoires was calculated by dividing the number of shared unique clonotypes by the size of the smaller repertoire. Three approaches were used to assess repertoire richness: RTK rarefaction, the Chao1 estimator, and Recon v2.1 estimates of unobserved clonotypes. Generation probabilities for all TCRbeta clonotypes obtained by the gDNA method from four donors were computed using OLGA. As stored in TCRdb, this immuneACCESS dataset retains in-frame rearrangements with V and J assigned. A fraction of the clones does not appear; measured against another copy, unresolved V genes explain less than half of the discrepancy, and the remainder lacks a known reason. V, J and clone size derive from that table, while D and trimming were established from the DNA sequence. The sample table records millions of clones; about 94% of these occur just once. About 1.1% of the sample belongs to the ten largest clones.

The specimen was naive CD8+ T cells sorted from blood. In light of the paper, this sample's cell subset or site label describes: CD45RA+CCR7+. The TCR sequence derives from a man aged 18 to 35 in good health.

The CDR3 reads CASSYGDYYGYTF. In nucleotide form, the sequence is TGTGCCAGCAGTTATGGAGATTACTATGGCTACACCTTC. Here the chain combines TRBV27 and TRBJ1-2; the D gene remains uncertain. CDR1 and CDR2, looked up from the germline V gene (reference sequence), are MNHEY and SMNVEV. From cysteine to phenylalanine, the CDR3 is 13 amino acids long. Only CDR3 DNA remains: 39 bases, in frame from the first base. V drops 4 bases and J drops 3 bases, leaving 9 bases in between.